The 25 T cell receptor beta chains below come from one sample, sequenced in a study of T cells expressing NK-cell markers. TCRdb reanalyzed the 5' RACE reads, giving one entry per CDR3 protein sequence and no DNA. The sample totals approximately 440,000 distinct CDR3 sequences; its top ten clones hold roughly 1.4%. The sample taken for sequencing was blood T cells: a sorted CD56 or NKG2C T cell subset, CD4+ or CD8+ T cells, or bulk PBMC T cells (not recorded which). Receptors were obtained from a woman aged 50 to 60 in good health.

The genes are TRBV5-4 and TRBJ2-7; the TCRdb D gene call, TRBD1, has no DNA to confirm it. CDR1 is SGHNT and CDR2 is YYREEE in the germline V gene (reference sequence). The CDR3 runs 13 residues. This CDR3 reads CASSLPGFYEQYF.

The chain joins TRBV12-3 or TRBV12-4 to TRBJ2-7. This CDR3 spans 14 amino acids. This CDR3 is CASSLIGTTYEQYF.

This chain joins TRBV9 and TRBJ2-5; absent DNA, TCRdb's TRBD2 call cannot be checked. This CDR3 has 15 residues. The germline V gene has CDR1 SGDLS and CDR2 YYNGEE. The chain's CDR3 is CASSVVGRESETQYF. Drawing the rest from reference TRBV9 and TRBJ2-5, the complete variable domain is DSGVTQTPKHLITATGQRVTLRCSPRSGDLSVYWYQQSLDQGLQFLIQYYNGEERAKGNILERFSAQQFPDLHSELNLSSLELGDSALYFCASSVVGRESETQYFGPGTRLLVL.

The chain joins TRBV5-4 to TRBJ2-3; the D call of TRBD2 rests on TCRdb alone, since no DNA is present to check it. This CDR3 spans 15 amino acids. Looked up from germline, CDR1 is SGHNT and CDR2 is YYREEE (reference sequence). CDR3 sequence: CASSLSSVRTDTQYF.

V usage is TRBV5-1 and J usage is TRBJ2-3; TCRdb reports TRBD2, a call that lacks DNA to check it against. Germline V CDR1 and CDR2: SGHRS, YFSETQ. The CDR3 is 15 amino acids. CDR3 loop: CASIRLAVPGDTQYF.

The rearrangement links TRBV4-1 to TRBJ2-7; the TCRdb call, TRBD1, lacks DNA for checking. The CDR3 totals 16 residues. Germline CDR1 and CDR2: MGHRA and YSYEKL. CDR3 in amino acids: CATKGSGRNPGYEQYF.

The chain carries TRBV5-6 and TRBJ2-2; TCRdb selects TRBD1, and the lack of DNA leaves this call unchecked. The CDR3 spans 16 residues. Germline values: CDR1 SGHDT, CDR2 YYEEEE. CDR3: CASSLRGQHLTGELFF.

This chain links TRBV5-1 with TRBJ2-5; there is no DNA to check the TCRdb D call of TRBD2. Germline V lookup: CDR1 SGHRS, CDR2 YFSETQ. This CDR3 is 15 amino acids long. CDR3 residues: CASSLEGTKSKTQYF.

The CDR3 here is CSARDLGQGPDQPQHF. The chain employs TRBV20-1 and TRBJ1-5; TCRdb's assignment of TRBD1 cannot be checked, as there is no DNA. CDR1 and CDR2 (germline): DFQATT, SNEGSKA (reference sequence). The CDR3 sequence is 16 residues long.

The chain recombines TRBV12-3 or TRBV12-4 with TRBJ1-2. The CDR3 is made up of 14 amino acids. The CDR3 is CASSYRRVGNGYTF.

CDR3 in amino acids: CASSPQAGGPERSTDTQYF. The chain recombines TRBV5-1 with TRBJ2-3; the D call from TCRdb, TRBD2, cannot be confirmed without DNA. The CDR3 covers 19 residues. CDR1 and CDR2 from the germline V gene are SGHRS and YFSETQ. The full variable domain, with the rest looked up from reference TRBV5-1 and TRBJ2-3, is KAGVTQTPRYLIKTRGQQVTLSCSPISGHRSVSWYQQTPGQGLQFLFEYFSETQRNKGNFPGRFSGRQFSNSRSEMNVSTLELGDSALYLCASSPQAGGPERSTDTQYFGPGTRLTVL.

V is TRBV7-9 and J is TRBJ2-1; TCRdb's D call of TRBD2 is untestable without DNA. Germline V gene sequence: CDR1 SEHNR, CDR2 FQNEAQ (reference sequence). The CDR3 loop spans 13 amino acids. The CDR3 loop reads CASAAGPNNEQFF.

This chain joins TRBV24-1 and TRBJ2-2; TCRdb outputs TRBD1, but without DNA this stays unchecked. From germline, CDR1 is KGHDR and CDR2 SFDVKD. The CDR3 extends over 14 amino acids. CDR3 protein: CATSGQWNTGELFF.

This sequence joins TRBV20-1 and TRBJ1-4. The CDR3 is 14 amino acids. Germline V lookup: CDR1 DFQATT, CDR2 SNEGSKA (reference sequence). CDR3 in amino acids: CSARDEGLGEKLFF.

This chain uses TRBV29-1 with TRBJ2-4; TCRdb picks TRBD2, but there is no DNA to check that call. Germline values: CDR1 SQVTM, CDR2 ANQGSEA. CDR3 length: 15 residues. CDR3 sequence: CSVEDAGRVKNIQYF.

The chain is built from TRBV6-1 and TRBJ1-1. The germline V gene has CDR1 MNHNS and CDR2 SASEGT. This CDR3 is built from 14 residues. CDR3 amino acids: CASSEGLINTEAFF.

The rearrangement uses TRBV10-3 and TRBJ2-7; TCRdb proposes TRBD1, but this gene call is untestable without DNA. The CDR3 is 12 amino acids. Germline CDR1 is ENHRY and CDR2 is SYGVKD. Here the CDR3 reads CAASTGLLEQYF.

V gene TRBV5-1 combines with J gene TRBJ2-5; TCRdb reports TRBD2, a call that lacks DNA to check it against. CDR3 length: 16 residues. The germline gives CDR1 SGHRS, CDR2 YFSETQ. The CDR3 is CASSPSLAGPQETQYF.

CDR3 protein: CATSSPWSGELFF. This chain uses TRBV15 with TRBJ2-2. The CDR3 extends over 13 amino acids. The germline V gene has CDR1 LNHNV and CDR2 YYDKDF (reference sequence).

The chain couples TRBV20-1 to TRBJ2-1; TCRdb lists TRBD2, though no DNA is available to test this call. The germline gives CDR1 DFQATT, CDR2 SNEGSKA (reference sequence). The CDR3 covers 15 residues. The CDR3 is CSAKPGLEPYNEQFF.

The chain uses TRBV5-4 and TRBJ2-1. This CDR3 contains 15 residues. CDR1 and CDR2 from the germline V gene are SGHNT and YYREEE (reference sequence). CDR3 sequence reads: CASSLGRRSYNEQFF.

The rearrangement links TRBV19 to TRBJ1-2. CDR1 and CDR2 (germline): LNHDA, SQIVND (reference sequence). CDR3 size: 15 residues. Here the CDR3 reads CASGRSDGANYGYTF. The full variable domain, rest sourced from reference TRBV19 and TRBJ1-2, is DGGITQSPKYLFRKEGQNVTLSCEQNLNHDAMYWYRQDPGQGLRLIYYSQIVNDFQKGDIAEGYSVSREKKESFPLTVTSAQKNPTAFYLCASGRSDGANYGYTFGSGTRLTVV.

This chain connects TRBV15 to TRBJ2-1; the D call of TRBD2 rests on TCRdb alone, since no DNA is present to check it. Germline CDR1 reads LNHNV; CDR2 reads YYDKDF (reference sequence). CDR3 length: 20 residues. The CDR3 sequence: CATSRDRLAGGRSYGNEQFF.

This chain links TRBV3-1 with TRBJ1-1. CDR3 length equals 15 residues. CDR1 is LGHDT, CDR2 YNNKEL, per germline (reference sequence). The CDR3 sequence: CASSQVRIENTEAFF.

The genes are TRBV5-1 and TRBJ2-4; the D gene TCRdb calls, TRBD1, cannot be checked with no DNA. Germline V gene lookup returns CDR1 SGHRS and CDR2 YFSETQ. There are 16 residues in the CDR3. CDR3 sequence reads: CASSTDTWVAKNIQYF.